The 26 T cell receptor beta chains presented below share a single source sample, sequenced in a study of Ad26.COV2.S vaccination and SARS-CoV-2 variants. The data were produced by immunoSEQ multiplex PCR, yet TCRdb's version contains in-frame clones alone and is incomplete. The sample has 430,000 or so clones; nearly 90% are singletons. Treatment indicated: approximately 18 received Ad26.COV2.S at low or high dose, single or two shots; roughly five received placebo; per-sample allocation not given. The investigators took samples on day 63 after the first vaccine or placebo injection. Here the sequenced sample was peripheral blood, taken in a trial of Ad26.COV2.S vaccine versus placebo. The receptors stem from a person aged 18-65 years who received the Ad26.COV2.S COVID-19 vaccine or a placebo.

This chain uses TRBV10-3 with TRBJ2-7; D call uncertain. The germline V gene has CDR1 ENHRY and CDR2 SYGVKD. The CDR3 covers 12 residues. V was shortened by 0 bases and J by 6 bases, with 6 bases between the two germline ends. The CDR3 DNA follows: TGTGCCATCAGTGAGTCTCCCCTCGAGCAGTACTTC. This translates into CAISESPLEQYF.

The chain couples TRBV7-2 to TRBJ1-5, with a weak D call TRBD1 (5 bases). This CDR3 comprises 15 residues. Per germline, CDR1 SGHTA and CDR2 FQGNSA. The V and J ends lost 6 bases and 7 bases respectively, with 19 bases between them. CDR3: CASSFKSGGGQPQHF. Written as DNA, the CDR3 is TGTGCCAGCAGTTTCAAGAGTGGTGGGGGGCAGCCCCAGCATTTT.

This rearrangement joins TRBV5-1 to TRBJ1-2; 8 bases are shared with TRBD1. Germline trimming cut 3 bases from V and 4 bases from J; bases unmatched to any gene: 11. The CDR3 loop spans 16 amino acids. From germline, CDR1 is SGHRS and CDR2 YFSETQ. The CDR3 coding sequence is TGCGCCAGCAGCTCACCGACTGGGACAGGTAGCTATGGCTACACCTTC. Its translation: CASSSPTGTGSYGYTF.

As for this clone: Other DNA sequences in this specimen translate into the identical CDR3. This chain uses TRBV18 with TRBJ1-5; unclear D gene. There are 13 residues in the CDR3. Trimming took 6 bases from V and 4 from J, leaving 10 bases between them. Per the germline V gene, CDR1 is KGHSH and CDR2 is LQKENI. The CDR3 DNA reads TGTGCCAGCTCCCCTTCGGGAAATCAGCCCCAGCATTTT. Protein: CASSPSGNQPQHF.

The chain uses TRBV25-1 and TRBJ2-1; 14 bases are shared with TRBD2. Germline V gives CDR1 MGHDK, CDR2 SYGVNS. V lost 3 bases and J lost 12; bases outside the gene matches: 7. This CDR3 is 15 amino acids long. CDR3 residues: CASSETSGGDTPQFF. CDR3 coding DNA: TGTGCCAGCAGTGAGACTAGCGGGGGGGATACACCGCAGTTCTTC.

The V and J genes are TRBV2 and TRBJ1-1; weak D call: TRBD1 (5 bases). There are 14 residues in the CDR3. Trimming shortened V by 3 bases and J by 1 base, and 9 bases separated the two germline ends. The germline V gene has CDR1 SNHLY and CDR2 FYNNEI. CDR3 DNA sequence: TGTGCCAGCAGTGATCGGGGGACGAACACTGAAGCTTTCTTT. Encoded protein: CASSDRGTNTEAFF.

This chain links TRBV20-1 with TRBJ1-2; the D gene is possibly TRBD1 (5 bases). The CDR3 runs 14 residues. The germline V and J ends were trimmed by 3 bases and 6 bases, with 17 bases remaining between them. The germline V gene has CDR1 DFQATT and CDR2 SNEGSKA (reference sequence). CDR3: CSASLVWGKDGYTF. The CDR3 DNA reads TGCAGTGCTAGTTTAGTGTGGGGGAAGGATGGCTACACCTTC.

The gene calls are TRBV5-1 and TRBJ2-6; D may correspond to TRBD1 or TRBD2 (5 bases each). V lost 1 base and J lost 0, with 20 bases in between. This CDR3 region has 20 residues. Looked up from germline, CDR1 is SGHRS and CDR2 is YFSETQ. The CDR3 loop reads CASSLKGPGRGVSGANVLTF. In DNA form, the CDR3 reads TGCGCCAGCAGCTTGAAAGGGCCGGGGCGTGGGGTCTCTGGGGCCAACGTCCTGACTTTC.

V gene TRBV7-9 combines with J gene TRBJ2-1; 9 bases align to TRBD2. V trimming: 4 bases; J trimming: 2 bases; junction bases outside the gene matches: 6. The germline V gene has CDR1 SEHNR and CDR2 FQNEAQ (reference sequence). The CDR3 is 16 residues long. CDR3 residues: CASSWRASGAYNEQFF. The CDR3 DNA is TGTGCCAGCAGCTGGCGGGCTAGCGGGGCCTACAATGAGCAGTTCTTC.

CDR3 sequence reads: CASSVGQGEQFF. As DNA, the CDR3 is TGTGCCAGCAGTGTGGGGCAAGGCGAGCAGTTCTTC. This chain connects TRBV2 to TRBJ2-1; D is perhaps TRBD1 (5 bases). The CDR3 has 12 residues. V lost 4 bases to trimming and J lost 10 bases, with 11 bases between them. Germline V gene data show CDR1 as SNHLY and CDR2 as FYNNEI.

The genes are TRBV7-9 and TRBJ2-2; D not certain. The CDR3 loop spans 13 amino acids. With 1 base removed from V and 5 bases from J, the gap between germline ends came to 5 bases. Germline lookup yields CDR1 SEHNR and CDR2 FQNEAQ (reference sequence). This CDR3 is CASSLGWTGELFF. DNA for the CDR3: TGTGCCAGCAGCTTAGGCTGGACCGGGGAGCTGTTTTTT.

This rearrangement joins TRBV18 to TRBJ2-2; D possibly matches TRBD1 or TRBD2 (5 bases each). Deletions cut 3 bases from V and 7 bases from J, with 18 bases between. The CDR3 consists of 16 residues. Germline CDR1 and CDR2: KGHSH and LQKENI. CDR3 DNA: TGTGCCAGCTCACCTCTGGGTCCCGGGGCCGGCGGGGAGCTGTTTTTT. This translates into CASSPLGPGAGGELFF.

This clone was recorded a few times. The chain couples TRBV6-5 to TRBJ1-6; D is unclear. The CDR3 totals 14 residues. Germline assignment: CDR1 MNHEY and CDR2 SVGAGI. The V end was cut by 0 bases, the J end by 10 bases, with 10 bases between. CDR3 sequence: CASSYSISYSPLHF. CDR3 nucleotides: TGTGCCAGCAGTTACTCGATCTCCTACTCACCCCTCCACTTT.

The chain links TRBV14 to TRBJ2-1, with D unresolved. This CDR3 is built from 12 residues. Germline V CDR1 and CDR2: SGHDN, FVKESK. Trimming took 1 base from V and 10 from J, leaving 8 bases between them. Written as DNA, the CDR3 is TGTGCCAGCAGCCAAGCGGTGTTGGAGCAGTTCTTC. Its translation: CASSQAVLEQFF. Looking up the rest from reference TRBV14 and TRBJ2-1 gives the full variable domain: EAGVTQFPSHSVIEKGQTVTLRCDPISGHDNLYWYRRVMGKEIKFLLHFVKESKQDESGMPNNRFLAERTGGTYSTLKVQPAELEDSGVYFCASSQAVLEQFFGPGTRLTVL.

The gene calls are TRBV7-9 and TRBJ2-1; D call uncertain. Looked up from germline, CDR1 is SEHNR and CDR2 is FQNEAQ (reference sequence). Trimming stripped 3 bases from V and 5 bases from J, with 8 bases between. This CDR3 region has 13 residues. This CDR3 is CASSFDPHNEQFF. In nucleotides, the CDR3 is TGTGCCAGCAGCTTCGACCCACACAATGAGCAGTTCTTC.

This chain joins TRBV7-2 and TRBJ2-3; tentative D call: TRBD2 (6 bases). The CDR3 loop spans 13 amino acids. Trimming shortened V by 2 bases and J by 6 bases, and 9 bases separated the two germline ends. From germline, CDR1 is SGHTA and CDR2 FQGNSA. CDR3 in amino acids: CASSLQGGDTQYF. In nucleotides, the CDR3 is TGTGCCAGCAGCTTACAGGGAGGTGATACGCAGTATTTT.

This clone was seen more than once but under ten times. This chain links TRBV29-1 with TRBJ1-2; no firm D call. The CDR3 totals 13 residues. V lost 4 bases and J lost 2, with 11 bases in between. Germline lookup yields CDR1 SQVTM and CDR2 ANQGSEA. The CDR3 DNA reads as TGCAGCGTTGGGGCAGCTAGCAACTATGGCTACACCTTC. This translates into CSVGAASNYGYTF.

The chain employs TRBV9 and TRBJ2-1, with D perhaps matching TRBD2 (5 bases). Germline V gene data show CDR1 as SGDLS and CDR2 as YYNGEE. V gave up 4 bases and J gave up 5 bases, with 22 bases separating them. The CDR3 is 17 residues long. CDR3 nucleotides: TGTGCCAGCAGCCCGCAGCGGTCCTCCCACCCCCACAATGAGCAGTTCTTC. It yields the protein CASSPQRSSHPHNEQFF. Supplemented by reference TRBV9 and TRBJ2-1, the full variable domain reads DSGVTQTPKHLITATGQRVTLRCSPRSGDLSVYWYQQSLDQGLQFLIQYYNGEERAKGNILERFSAQQFPDLHSELNLSSLELGDSALYFCASSPQRSSHPHNEQFFGPGTRLTVL.

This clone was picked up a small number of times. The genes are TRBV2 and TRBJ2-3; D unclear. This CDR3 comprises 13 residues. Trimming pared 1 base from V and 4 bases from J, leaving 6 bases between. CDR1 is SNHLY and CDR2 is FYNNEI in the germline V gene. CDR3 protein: CASSEVQSDTQYF. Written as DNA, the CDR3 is TGTGCCAGCAGTGAAGTCCAATCAGATACGCAGTATTTT.

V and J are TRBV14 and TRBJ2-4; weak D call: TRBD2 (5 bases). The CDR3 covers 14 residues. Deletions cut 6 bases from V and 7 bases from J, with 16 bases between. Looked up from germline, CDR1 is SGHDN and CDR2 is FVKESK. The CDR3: CASSPRGGWNIQYF. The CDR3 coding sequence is TGTGCCAGCAGTCCCCGGGGTGGTTGGAACATTCAGTACTTC.

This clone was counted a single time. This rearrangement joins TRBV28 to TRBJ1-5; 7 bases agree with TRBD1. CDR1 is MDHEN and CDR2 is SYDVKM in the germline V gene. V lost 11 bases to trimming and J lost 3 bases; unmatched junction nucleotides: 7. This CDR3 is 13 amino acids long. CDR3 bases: TGTGCCCATAGGGGACAGATCAATCAGCCCCAGCATTTT. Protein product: CAHRGQINQPQHF.

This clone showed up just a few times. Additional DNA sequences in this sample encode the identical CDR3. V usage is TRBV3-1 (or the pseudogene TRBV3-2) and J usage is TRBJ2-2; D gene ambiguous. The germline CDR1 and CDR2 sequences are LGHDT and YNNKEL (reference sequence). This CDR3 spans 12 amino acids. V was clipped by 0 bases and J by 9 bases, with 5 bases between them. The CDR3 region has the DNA TGTGCCAGCAGCCAAGAAGGCCGGGAGCTGTTTTTT. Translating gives CASSQEGRELFF.

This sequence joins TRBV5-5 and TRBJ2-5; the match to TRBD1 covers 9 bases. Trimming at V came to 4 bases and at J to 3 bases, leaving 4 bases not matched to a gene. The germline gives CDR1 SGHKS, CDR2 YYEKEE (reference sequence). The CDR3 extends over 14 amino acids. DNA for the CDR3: TGTGCCAGCAGCCTGAGGACAGGGGAAGAGACCCAGTACTTC. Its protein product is CASSLRTGEETQYF.

This chain's CDR3 is CASSPDSFYPTDTQYF. CDR3 coding DNA: TGTGCCAGCAGCCCCGACTCCTTTTACCCCACAGATACGCAGTATTTT. The chain is built from TRBV7-3 and TRBJ2-3; no clear D. V lost 5 bases, J lost 2 bases, and 17 bases lay in between. Germline CDR1 is SGHTA and CDR2 is FQGTGA. CDR3 length: 16 amino acids.

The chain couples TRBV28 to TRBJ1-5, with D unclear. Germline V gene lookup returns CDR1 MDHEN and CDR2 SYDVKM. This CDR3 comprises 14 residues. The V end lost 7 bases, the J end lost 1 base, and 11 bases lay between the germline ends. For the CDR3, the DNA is TGTGCCAGCACCGAGGACGGGAGCAATCAGCCCCAGCATTTT. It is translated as CASTEDGSNQPQHF. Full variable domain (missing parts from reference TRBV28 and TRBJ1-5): DVKVTQSSRYLVKRTGEKVFLECVQDMDHENMFWYRQDPGLGLRLIYFSYDVKMKEKGDIPEGYSVSREKKERFSLILESASTNQTSMYLCASTEDGSNQPQHFGDGTRLSIL.

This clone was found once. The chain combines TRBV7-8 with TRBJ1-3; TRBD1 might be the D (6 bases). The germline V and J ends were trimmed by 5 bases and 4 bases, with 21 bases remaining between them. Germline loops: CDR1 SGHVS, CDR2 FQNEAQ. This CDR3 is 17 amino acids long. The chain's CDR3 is CASSRRDIVTGGNTIYF. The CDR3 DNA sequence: TGTGCCAGCAGCCGACGGGACATAGTCACGGGAGGAAACACCATATATTTT.